This is a list of T cell receptor beta chains from one sample in a study of STAT3 mutations in large granular lymphocyte leukemia. The repertoire was sequenced with immunoSEQ multiplex PCR; TCRdb's copy has only in-frame clones and lacks some. The sample consists of around 13,000 clones, under 95% of them appearing once. The sequenced sample was peripheral blood mononuclear cells. The source is a man aged 35 to 55 with T-cell large granular lymphocyte leukemia. Some clones in this sample may be carry-over from other donors' samples. CDR3s include the opening cysteine and the closing phenylalanine or tryptophan. D genes are given only for firm matches. Size is omitted from some rows. Given values are once, few, many or a class for expanded clones.

clone_size,j_call,d_call,v_call,cdr3_nt,cdr3_aa
-,TRBJ1-3,-,TRBV9,TGTGCCAGCAGCCCTACCGGCGGCTGGACAGTCGGAAACACCATATATTTT,CASSPTGGWTVGNTIYF
-,TRBJ2-1,-,TRBV14,TGTGCCAGCAGCCAAGAAGGTTTAGTGGCGGGGGCCCTGGACAATGAGCAGTTCTTC,CASSQEGLVAGALDNEQFF
-,TRBJ2-1,-,TRBV7-8,TGTGCCAGCAGCTTAGAGGGTAGGGTTAATGAGCAGTTCTTC,CASSLEGRVNEQFF
few,TRBJ1-2,TRBD1,TRBV6-5,TGTGCCAGCAGTTTTACCACAGGGGTGTATGGCTACACCTTC,CASSFTTGVYGYTF
-,TRBJ1-2,TRBD1,TRBV14,TGTGCCAGCGGGACAGATTACTATGGCTACACCTTC,CASGTDYYGYTF
-,TRBJ2-1,-,TRBV4-3,TGCGCCAGCAGCCAAGAAGACAAGATGCGGCGGGAGCAGTTCTTC,CASSQEDKMRREQFF
-,TRBJ2-2,-,TRBV14,TGTGCCAGCAGCCAAGTAACGGGCAGTCCCACCGGGGAGCTGTTTTTT,CASSQVTGSPTGELFF
few,TRBJ1-2,-,TRBV4-1,TGCGCCAGCAGCCAACCAGGGGAAAGTGGCTACACCTTC,CASSQPGESGYTF
-,TRBJ1-2,-,TRBV5-1,TGCGCCAGCAGCTTGAGGACACCCGAATCTCATGGCTACACCTTC,CASSLRTPESHGYTF
-,TRBJ2-7,-,TRBV6-1,TGTGCCAGCGCTGGGCCAGGGTACCACGAGCAGTACTTC,CASAGPGYHEQYF
-,TRBJ2-2,TRBD1,TRBV19,TGTGCCAGTAGTATCGCGACAGGGGCCGGGGAGCTGTTTTTT,CASSIATGAGELFF
-,TRBJ2-5,TRBD1,TRBV6-4,TGTGCCAGCAGTGACACTAGGACAGGGGTCTACCAAGAGACCCAGTACTTC,CASSDTRTGVYQETQYF
-,TRBJ1-5,-,TRBV7-2,TGTGCCAGCAGCTTAGATTGGGGAGGCGGTCAGCCCCAGCATTTT,CASSLDWGGGQPQHF
-,TRBJ1-5,-,TRBV18,TGTGCCAGCTCACGGGGAAGTAATAGCAATCAGCCCCAGCATTTT,CASSRGSNSNQPQHF
-,TRBJ2-7,-,TRBV27,TGTGCCAGCAGTTTCGAGGTCACGGCCTACGAGCAGTACTTC,CASSFEVTAYEQYF
-,TRBJ1-2,-,TRBV14,TGTGCCAGCAGCCAACACGACGGAGGCTACACCTTC,CASSQHDGGYTF
-,TRBJ1-2,TRBD1,TRBV25-1,TGTGCCAGCAGTGCCCGGATGGGACAGGGCAACTCCCTCTATGGCTACACCTTC,CASSARMGQGNSLYGYTF
once,TRBJ1-2,TRBD1,TRBV15,TGTGCCACCAGCAGAGATGGCGGACAGGCCGTCGAGGGCTACACCTTC,CATSRDGGQAVEGYTF
-,TRBJ1-3,-,TRBV7-8,TGTGCCAGCAGCTTAGTTAATCCCCGCTCTGGAAACACCATATATTTT,CASSLVNPRSGNTIYF
-,TRBJ2-5,TRBD1,TRBV5-1,TGCGCCAGCAGCCAAGGACAGGGCTGGGAGACCCAGTACTTC,CASSQGQGWETQYF
few,TRBJ1-6,-,TRBV11-2,TGTGCCAGCAGCTCAACAGGGAGCAACTCACCCCTCCACTTT,CASSSTGSNSPLHF
-,TRBJ1-6,TRBD1,TRBV4-1,TGCGCCAGCAGCCAAGGGGGTCCTGGACAGGGGACTTCACCCCTCCACTTT,CASSQGGPGQGTSPLHF
-,TRBJ1-5,TRBD1,TRBV6-1,TGTGCCAGCAGATTCTCCGGGACAGCCAATCAGCCCCAGCATTTT,CASRFSGTANQPQHF
-,TRBJ2-3,TRBD1,TRBV15,TGTGCCACCAGCTCCCCAAGGGGGGACAGGGGCTTAGCAGATACGCAGTATTTT,CATSSPRGDRGLADTQYF
-,TRBJ1-1,-,TRBV4-1,TGCGCCAGCAGCCAAGTGGACAGATTAAACACTGAAGCTTTCTTT,CASSQVDRLNTEAFF
-,TRBJ1-1,-,TRBV4-1,TGCGCCAGCAGCCAAGGGAGGGGGAACACTGAAGCTTTCTTT,CASSQGRGNTEAFF
few,TRBJ2-4,TRBD2,TRBV7-9,TGTGCCAGCACCTCGACGGGGGGGAGCAAAAACATTCAGTACTTC,CASTSTGGSKNIQYF
-,TRBJ1-1,-,TRBV18,TGTGCCAGCTCACCACCGGGGGCCCCGTTGAACACTGAAGCTTTCTTT,CASSPPGAPLNTEAFF
-,TRBJ2-5,-,TRBV7-2,TGTGCCAGCAGCTTGCAAGAGACCCAGTACTTC,CASSLQETQYF